Listed below are T cell receptor beta chains from one sample, sequenced in a study of control samples from healthy donors and cancer patients. TCRdb's table, derived via immunoSEQ multiplex PCR, lists solely in-frame clones and lacks some. Of 100,000 to 150,000 clones in the sample, around 92% were seen once. Sequenced material: PBMCs. The receptors were gathered from an older man with head and neck cancer. Each CDR3 is given with its conserved first and last residue. The D gene is left open where the match is weak. The size of a clone is reported for some rows only, either as once, few or many, or as a class for expanded clones.

v_call: TRBV5-1
d_call: -
clone_size: -
j_call: TRBJ2-3
cdr3_aa: CASSRDGSTDTQYF
cdr3_nt: TGCGCCAGCTCTAGAGACGGAAGCACAGATACGCAGTATTTT

v_call: TRBV7-2
d_call: -
clone_size: -
j_call: TRBJ2-2
cdr3_aa: CASSPPGRNTGELFF
cdr3_nt: TGTGCCAGCAGCCCGCCCGGTCGGAACACCGGGGAGCTGTTTTTT

v_call: TRBV7-8
d_call: -
clone_size: -
j_call: TRBJ1-2
cdr3_aa: CASSLGRFNYGYTF
cdr3_nt: TGTGCCAGCAGCTTAGGACGGTTTAACTATGGCTACACCTTC

v_call: TRBV4-1
d_call: -
clone_size: -
j_call: TRBJ1-3
cdr3_aa: CASSQERGYSGNTIYF
cdr3_nt: TGCGCCAGCAGCCAAGAAAGGGGGTACTCTGGAAACACCATATATTTT

v_call: TRBV2
d_call: -
clone_size: -
j_call: TRBJ1-3
cdr3_aa: CASVYGSGRGNTIYF
cdr3_nt: TGTGCCAGCGTATATGGGTCAGGGCGCGGAAACACCATATATTTT

v_call: TRBV10-3
d_call: TRBD1
clone_size: -
j_call: TRBJ2-1
cdr3_aa: CAIGQVGNEQFF
cdr3_nt: TGTGCCATTGGACAGGTGGGCAATGAGCAGTTCTTC

v_call: TRBV7-9
d_call: TRBD1
clone_size: -
j_call: TRBJ1-6
cdr3_aa: CASSLSTGTGGSPLHF
cdr3_nt: TGTGCCAGCAGCCTCTCTACCGGGACAGGGGGTTCACCCCTCCACTTT

v_call: TRBV6-2/TRBV6-3
d_call: -
clone_size: -
j_call: TRBJ1-1
cdr3_aa: CASSYGRTNTEAFF
cdr3_nt: TGTGCCAGCAGTTACGGTCGCACCAACACTGAAGCTTTCTTT

v_call: TRBV5-3
d_call: TRBD2
clone_size: -
j_call: TRBJ2-1
cdr3_aa: CARIIAGDGYNEQFF
cdr3_nt: TGTGCCAGAATTATAGCGGGAGACGGGTACAATGAGCAGTTCTTC

v_call: TRBV20-1
d_call: -
clone_size: once
j_call: TRBJ2-7
cdr3_aa: CSASSFRAGLSNEQYF
cdr3_nt: TGCAGTGCCAGTAGTTTTAGGGCAGGCTTGTCTAATGAGCAGTACTTC

v_call: TRBV5-1
d_call: -
clone_size: -
j_call: TRBJ2-7
cdr3_aa: CASGTPHSYEQYF
cdr3_nt: TGCGCCAGCGGGACACCTCACTCCTACGAGCAGTACTTC

v_call: TRBV4-1
d_call: TRBD1
clone_size: -
j_call: TRBJ1-1
cdr3_aa: CASRVQGGTEAFF
cdr3_nt: TGCGCCAGCAGGGTACAGGGGGGCACTGAAGCTTTCTTT